The 9 T cell receptor beta chains presented below share a single source sample, sequenced in a study of graft-versus-host responses after intestinal transplantation (dated by TCRdb to about 2021). The library was generated by the immunoSEQ multiplex PCR assay. Here the immuneACCESS table is served through TCRdb, limited to in-frame sequences with V and J called. Missing clones are a known gap in these copies; in checked studies unresolved V genes cover under half, and the rest lacks a known reason. Present in this sample are about 64,000 clones, more than 90% of which were seen just once. Around 1.7% of the sample comes from the top ten. These receptors' targets are unknown. The meaning of the sample's time point label: cells obtained before transplantation from donor or recipient. The sequences come from unstimulated CD8+ T cells sorted from spleen or lymph node cells, collected before transplant. These receptors were taken from a human donor who was the organ donor for an intestinal transplant.

This rearrangement joins TRBV29-1 to TRBJ2-5; D not certain. Germline V gene data show CDR1 as SQVTM and CDR2 as ANQGSEA. V gave up 2 bases and J gave up 5 bases, with 18 bases separating them. This CDR3 has 15 amino acids. CDR3 sequence (DNA): TGCAGCGTTGAATTTGGGCAGCAACGTGGGGAGACCCAGTACTTC. This encodes CSVEFGQQRGETQYF.

The rearrangement joins TRBV6-5 to TRBJ2-4, with 8 bases fitting TRBD1. CDR1 is MNHEY, CDR2 SVGAGI, per germline. J lost 6 bases, V lost 0 bases, and 7 bases had no gene match. The CDR3 consists of 16 residues. The CDR3 protein is CASSYSLDRVGNIQYF. In DNA form, the CDR3 reads TGTGCCAGCAGTTACTCGTTGGACAGGGTGGGAAACATTCAGTACTTC.

This clone is a singleton in its sample. The chain has TRBV27 and TRBJ1-5; no definite D call. CDR3 size: 14 residues. Germline V gene lookup returns CDR1 MNHEY and CDR2 SMNVEV (reference sequence). Trimming removed 4 bases from V and 5 bases from J, with 12 bases in between. The CDR3 here is CASSSGERDQPQHF. The CDR3 DNA reads as TGTGCCAGCAGTTCAGGTGAGAGGGATCAGCCCCAGCATTTT.

J is TRBJ2-7 and V is TRBV21-1; the table's D call of TRBD2 was not tested on the DNA. TRBV21-1 is an annotated pseudogene. The CDR3 has 15 residues. This chain's CDR3 is CASSNRRRQTYEQYF. Written as DNA, the CDR3 is TGTGCCAGCAGCAACCGGAGACGCCAGACCTACGAGCAGTACTTC.

V gene TRBV28 combines with J gene TRBJ2-2, with D tentatively TRBD2 (6 bases). This CDR3 spans 19 amino acids. CDR1 and CDR2 (germline): MDHEN, SYDVKM. With 5 bases removed from V and 0 bases from J, the gap between germline ends came to 22 bases. This CDR3 reads CASSPLGGKAGSNTGELFF. CDR3 DNA sequence: TGTGCCAGCAGTCCCCTTGGCGGGAAAGCGGGCTCGAACACCGGGGAGCTGTTTTTT.

The chain carries TRBV7-9 and TRBJ2-1, with a weak D call TRBD2 (6 bases). V lost 1 base, J lost 10 bases, and 11 bases lay in between. This CDR3 is 13 amino acids long. The germline CDR1 and CDR2 sequences are SEHNR and FQNEAQ (reference sequence). CDR3 DNA sequence: TGTGCCAGCAGCTTAGGGACTATAGAGGAGCAGTTCTTC. The encoded protein is CASSLGTIEEQFF.

The chain combines TRBV29-1 with TRBJ1-2; D not certain. This CDR3 is 15 amino acids long. The V and J ends lost 2 bases and 3 bases respectively, with 16 bases between them. The germline V gene has CDR1 SQVTM and CDR2 ANQGSEA. The CDR3 coding sequence is TGCAGCGTTGAACTTCCGGAGGCCCTTCACTATGGCTACACCTTC. Amino acids: CSVELPEALHYGYTF. Drawing the rest from reference TRBV29-1 and TRBJ1-2, the complete variable domain is SAVISQKPSRDICQRGTSLTIQCQVDSQVTMMFWYRQQPGQSLTLIATANQGSEATYESGFVIDKFPISRPNLTFSTLTVSNMSPEDSSIYLCSVELPEALHYGYTFGSGTRLTVV.

In its sample, this clone was seen once. This sequence joins TRBV28 and TRBJ2-5; 9 bases line up with TRBD1. CDR1 MDHEN and CDR2 SYDVKM come from the germline V gene. J gave up 3 bases and V 1 base, and 6 bases lay outside the gene matches. This CDR3 comprises 16 residues. CDR3 in DNA: TGTGCCAGCAGTTTATACCGGGACAGGGAAAAAGAGACCCAGTACTTC. It codes for CASSLYRDREKETQYF.

The chain combines TRBV19 with TRBJ2-7; D not certain. Germline CDR1 is LNHDA and CDR2 is SQIVND (reference sequence). Trimming left V 3 bases short and J 1 base short, with 10 bases between. The CDR3 length is 14 residues. CDR3 DNA: TGTGCCAGTAGTATCTTCTCGGGTTCCTACGAGCAGTACTTC. This sequence encodes CASSIFSGSYEQYF. Drawing the rest from reference TRBV19 and TRBJ2-7, the complete variable domain is DGGITQSPKYLFRKEGQNVTLSCEQNLNHDAMYWYRQDPGQGLRLIYYSQIVNDFQKGDIAEGYSVSREKKESFPLTVTSAQKNPTAFYLCASSIFSGSYEQYFGPGTRLTVT.